The 2 T cell receptor beta chains listed next were all sequenced from one sample in a study of blood T cell repertoires in COVID-19. Data came from immunoSEQ multiplex PCR; TCRdb stores just in-frame clones and leaves some out. Altogether roughly 22,000 clones are present, 92% being singletons, with the ten largest covering over 30%. The sample comprised peripheral blood. All receptors derive from a man between 65 and 85 years old with active COVID-19.

The CDR3 protein is CASSLALAIHEQFF. CDR3 in DNA: TGTGCCAGCAGTTTGGCACTAGCGATCCATGAGCAGTTCTTC. The chain couples TRBV27 to TRBJ2-1, with 7 bases fitting TRBD2. The V gene's germline CDR1 is MNHEY and CDR2 SMNVEV (reference sequence). The CDR3 has 14 residues. With V trimmed by 3 bases and J by 8 bases, 7 bases remained unmatched.

The chain has TRBV18 and TRBJ1-6; 8 bases are a match to TRBD1. V shed 2 bases and J 7 bases; nucleotides not matched to a gene: 7. The CDR3 length is 16 residues. Germline CDR1 is KGHSH and CDR2 is LQKENI. Here the CDR3 reads CASSPLENRGNSPLHF. The CDR3 DNA reads TGTGCCAGCTCACCATTGGAGAACAGGGGGAATTCACCCCTCCACTTT.